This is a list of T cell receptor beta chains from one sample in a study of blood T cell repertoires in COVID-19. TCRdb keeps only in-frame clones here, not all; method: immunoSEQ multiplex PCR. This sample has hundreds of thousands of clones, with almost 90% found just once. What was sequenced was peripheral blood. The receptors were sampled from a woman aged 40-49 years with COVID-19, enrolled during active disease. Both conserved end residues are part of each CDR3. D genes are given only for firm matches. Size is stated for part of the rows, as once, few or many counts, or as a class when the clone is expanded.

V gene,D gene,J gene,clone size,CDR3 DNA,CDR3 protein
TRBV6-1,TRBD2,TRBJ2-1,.,TGTGCCAGCAGTGCGGGACTAGCGGGAGGATACAATGAGCAGTTCTTC,CASSAGLAGGYNEQFF
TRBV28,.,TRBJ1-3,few,TGTGCCAGCATTCCTTCTTGGGGAGGGACTGGAAACACCATATATTTT,CASIPSWGGTGNTIYF
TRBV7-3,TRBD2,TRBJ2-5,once,TGTGCCAGCAGCTCAGGACTAGGGGTTATCCAGTACTTC,CASSSGLGVIQYF
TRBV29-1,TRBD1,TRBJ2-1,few,TGCAGCGTTGAATTTGGGACAGGGGACTTCTACAATGAGCAGTTCTTC,CSVEFGTGDFYNEQFF
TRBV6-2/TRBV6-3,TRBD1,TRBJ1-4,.,TGTGCCAGCAGTTACTCTTGGGACAGGGAGTACGAAAAACTGTTTTTT,CASSYSWDREYEKLFF
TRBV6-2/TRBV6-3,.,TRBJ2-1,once,TGTGCCAGCAGTAGTGCAGCCTACAATGAGCAGTTCTTC,CASSSAAYNEQFF
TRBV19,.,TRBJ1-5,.,TGTGCCAGTAGTATGATGGGGCAGGCAAATCAGCCCCAGCATTTT,CASSMMGQANQPQHF
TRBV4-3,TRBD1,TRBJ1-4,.,TGCGCCAGCAGCCAAGTCCTCGGGACAGGGGGCGCGGCGGATGAAAAACTGTTTTTT,CASSQVLGTGGAADEKLFF
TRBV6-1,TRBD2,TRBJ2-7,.,TGTGCCAGCAGTGAAGGGCTAGCGGGATACGAGCAGTACTTC,CASSEGLAGYEQYF
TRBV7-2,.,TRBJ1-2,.,TGTGCCAGCAGCCTTGACAACGGACTCACTAACTATGGCTACACCTTC,CASSLDNGLTNYGYTF
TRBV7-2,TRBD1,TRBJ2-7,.,TGTGCCAGCAGCTTAGGGCAGGGGGCTGGAGAGCAGTACTTC,CASSLGQGAGEQYF
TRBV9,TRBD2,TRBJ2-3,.,TGTGCCAGCAGCGTAGCTAGCGGGGGGAGGACAGATACGCAGTATTTT,CASSVASGGRTDTQYF
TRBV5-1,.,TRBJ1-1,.,TGCGCCAGCAGCTTGGCCCGTGGCGGAACCGGCGGCACTGAAGCTTTCTTT,CASSLARGGTGGTEAFF
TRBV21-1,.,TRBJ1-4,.,TGTGCCACCAGAAGGGGGTGTGGGGTTGAAAAACTGTTTTTT,CATRRGCGVEKLFF
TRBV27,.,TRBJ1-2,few,TGTGCCAGGGAATGGGCAGGGAAAGCAGGCTATGGCTACACCTTC,CAREWAGKAGYGYTF
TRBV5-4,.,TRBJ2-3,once,TGTGCCAGCAGCTTGGAGGGAGGCCCCACAGATACGCAGTATTTT,CASSLEGGPTDTQYF
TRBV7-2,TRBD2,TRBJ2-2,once,TGTGCCAGCAGCTTAGTAGGCGGGAGAGCTGGGGAGCTGTTTTTT,CASSLVGGRAGELFF
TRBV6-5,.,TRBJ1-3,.,TGTGCCAGCAGTTACCGGGAAAGCGGAAACACCATATATTTT,CASSYRESGNTIYF
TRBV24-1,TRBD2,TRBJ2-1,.,TGTGCCACCAGTGATTTGCCACGGGGGGACGACAATGAGCAGTTCTTC,CATSDLPRGDDNEQFF
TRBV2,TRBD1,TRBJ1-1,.,TGTGCCAGCACCCCAGGGGGAAACAGGCCTTTAGCTTTCTTT,CASTPGGNRPLAFF
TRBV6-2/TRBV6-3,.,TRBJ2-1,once,TGTGCCAGCACCCCCGGGGGGGGGACAGGGTCCAAGTTCTTC,CASTPGGGTGSKFF
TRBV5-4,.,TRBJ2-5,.,TGTGCCAGCAGGATGGGCGAACAAGAGACCCAGTACTTC,CASRMGEQETQYF
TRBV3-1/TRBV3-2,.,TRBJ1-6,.,TGTGCCAGCAGCCAAGACGGGAGTCTTAGCAATTCACCCCTCCACTTT,CASSQDGSLSNSPLHF
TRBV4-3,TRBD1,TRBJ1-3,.,TGCGCCAGCAGCCAATTCCTACAGGGGGATTCTGGAAACACCATATATTTT,CASSQFLQGDSGNTIYF
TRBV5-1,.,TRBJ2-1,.,TGCGCCAGCAGCTTGGCCGGACTCCAGATGGGTGAGCAGTTCTTC,CASSLAGLQMGEQFF
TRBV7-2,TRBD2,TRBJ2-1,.,TGTGCCAGCAGTCACACAAGCGGGGGTTCCTACAATGAGCAGTTCTTC,CASSHTSGGSYNEQFF
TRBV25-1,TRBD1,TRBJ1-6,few,TGTGCCAGCAGTGAAACAGGGGAGAGTGGTTCACCCCTCCACTTT,CASSETGESGSPLHF
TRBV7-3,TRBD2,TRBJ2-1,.,TGTGCCAGCAGCTTACTAGCGGGGGGTTACAATGAGCAGTTCTTC,CASSLLAGGYNEQFF
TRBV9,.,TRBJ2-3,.,TGTGCCAGCAGCGCTCAGGGACTCGCTAACACAGATACGCAGTATTTT,CASSAQGLANTDTQYF
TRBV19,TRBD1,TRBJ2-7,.,TGTGCCAGTAGTGCTACCGGGACAGGCCTTTGGGAGCAGTACTTC,CASSATGTGLWEQYF
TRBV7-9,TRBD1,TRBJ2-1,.,TGTGCCAGCAGCCAGGACAGGGCGCCCTACAATGAGCAGTTCTTC,CASSQDRAPYNEQFF
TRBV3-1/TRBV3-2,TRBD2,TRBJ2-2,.,TGTGCCAGCAGCCAAGGCAGCGGGGGGGTTAACGGGGAGCTGTTTTTT,CASSQGSGGVNGELFF
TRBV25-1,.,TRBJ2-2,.,TGTGCCAGCAGTGGAAGGACGACAGGTCGGGCTCGGGAGCTGTTTTTT,CASSGRTTGRARELFF
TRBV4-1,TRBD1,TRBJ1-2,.,TGCGCCAGCAGCCAAGGGACAGGGATGGGCTACACCTTC,CASSQGTGMGYTF
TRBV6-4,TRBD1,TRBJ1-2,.,TGTGCCAGCAGTGACCCGCCGACAGGGGGGAACTATGGCTACACCTTC,CASSDPPTGGNYGYTF
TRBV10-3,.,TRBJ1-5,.,TGTGCCATCAGAAAACAGGAAGATCAGCCCCAGCATTTT,CAIRKQEDQPQHF
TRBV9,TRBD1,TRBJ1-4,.,TGTGCCAGCAGCCTAGGGACAGGGACAACTAATGAAAAACTGTTTTTT,CASSLGTGTTNEKLFF
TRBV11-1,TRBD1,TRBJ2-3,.,TGTGCCAGCAGCTTTCGACAGGGGGCGACAGATACGCAGTATTTT,CASSFRQGATDTQYF
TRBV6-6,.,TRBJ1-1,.,TGTGCCAGCACCTCTTTGACTGAAGCTTTCTTT,CASTSLTEAFF
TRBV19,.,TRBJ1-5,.,TGTGCCAGTACTGGCCGGGTCGGGGGTGGCAGCAATCAGCCCCAGCATTTT,CASTGRVGGGSNQPQHF
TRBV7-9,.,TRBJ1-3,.,TGTGCCAGCAGCGGAGGAAGGCCGGGGAAGAAGCTCAACACCATATATTTT,CASSGGRPGKKLNTIYF
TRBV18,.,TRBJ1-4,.,TGTGCCAGCTCACCGGGGGGTGAAAAACTGTTTTTT,CASSPGGEKLFF
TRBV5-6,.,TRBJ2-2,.,TGTGCCAGCAGCTTGAGGAGGAAGAACACCGGGGAGCTGTTTTTT,CASSLRRKNTGELFF
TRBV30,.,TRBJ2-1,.,TGTGCCTGGAGTCGGGACTCCTACAATGAGCAGTTCTTC,CAWSRDSYNEQFF
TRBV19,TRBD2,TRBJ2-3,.,TGTGCCAGTAGTATACCTAGCGGGGGGGTAACAGATACGCAGTATTTT,CASSIPSGGVTDTQYF
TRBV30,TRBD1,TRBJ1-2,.,TGTGCCTGGAGCGCAGGACAGGGGACCGTCTATGGCTACACCTTC,CAWSAGQGTVYGYTF
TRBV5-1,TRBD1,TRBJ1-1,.,TGCGCCAGCAGCTTATGGACAGGGGGGGCTGAAGCTTTCTTT,CASSLWTGGAEAFF
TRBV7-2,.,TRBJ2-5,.,TGTGCCAGCAGCTTATATAGTCAAGAGACCCAGTACTTC,CASSLYSQETQYF
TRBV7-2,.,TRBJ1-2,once,TGTGCCAGCAGCGAACGGGGAGTCTGGGGCTACACCTTC,CASSERGVWGYTF
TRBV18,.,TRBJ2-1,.,TGTGCCAGCTCCCTTGGATCAGCGCGATCCTACAATGAGCAGTTCTTC,CASSLGSARSYNEQFF
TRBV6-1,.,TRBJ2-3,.,TGTGCCAGCAGTGAAATAGGAGAAAATACGCAGTATTTT,CASSEIGENTQYF
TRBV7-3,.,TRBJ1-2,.,TGTGCCAGCAGCGGTAAACAGGGAGATCACTATGGCTACACCTTC,CASSGKQGDHYGYTF
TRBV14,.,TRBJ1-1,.,TGTGCCAGCAGCTCGTTTATGGGCGCTGAAGCTTTCTTT,CASSSFMGAEAFF
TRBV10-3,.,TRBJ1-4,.,TGTGCCATCAGGAATAACTTAGATGAAAAACTGTTTTTT,CAIRNNLDEKLFF
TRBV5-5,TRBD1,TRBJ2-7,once,TGTGCCAGCAGCTTAACGGGACAGGGGTCTTGGGAGCAGTACTTC,CASSLTGQGSWEQYF
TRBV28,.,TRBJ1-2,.,TGTGCCAGCAGTTTAAGGACACCCTATGGCTACACCTTC,CASSLRTPYGYTF
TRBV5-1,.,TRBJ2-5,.,TGCGCCAGCAGCGTGAGTACGGTTGGAGAGACCCAGTACTTC,CASSVSTVGETQYF
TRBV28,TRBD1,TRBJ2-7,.,TGTGCCAGCAGCCCCTCTGGACAGGGGGCAAGAGTGGACGAGCAGTACTTC,CASSPSGQGARVDEQYF
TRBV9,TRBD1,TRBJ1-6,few,TGTGCCAGCAGCGCGTTAGGGGGCCCATCACCCCTCCACTTT,CASSALGGPSPLHF